The 4 T cell receptor beta chains below all came from one sample that was sequenced in a study of response to subunit inactivated influenza vaccine listed by TCRdb under 2018. The library relied on RT-PCR. The sequencer was an Illumina HiSeq 2500. In-frame beta chains were kept once TCRdb had trimmed the public reads at Q25 with fastp and called clones with MiXCR. Rows with a matching CDR3 protein are joined into one entry that keeps the most common DNA and genes. This sample is represented by around 570,000 distinct CDR3 sequences; about 7.6% of them were singletons. Together, the top ten hold roughly 13% of the sample. The specimen comprised PBMCs from blood, sampled about 24 months after vaccination. These receptors were taken from a man between 50 and 69 years old who received an inactivated influenza vaccine. Donor details come from another sample of the same person, matched by shared clones.

The sample holds a few counts of this clonotype. The chain uses TRBV5-5 and TRBJ2-7; a weak D match, TRBD1 (6 bases). Germline assignment: CDR1 SGHKS and CDR2 YYEKEE (reference sequence). The CDR3 consists of 15 residues. V was trimmed by 0 bases and J by 5 bases, leaving 15 bases between them. This CDR3 is CASSLEGTKVHEQYF. CDR3 DNA sequence: TGTGCCAGCAGCTTGGAAGGGACAAAGGTGCACGAGCAGTACTTC.

This clonotype was counted between two and nine times. The rearrangement links TRBV4-1 to TRBJ2-2; TRBD2 matches at 11 bases. Germline V gives CDR1 MGHRA, CDR2 YSYEKL. The CDR3 contains 17 residues. The trim removed 3 bases at V and 4 bases at J, leaving 7 bases unmatched. This chain's CDR3 is CASSQSSGRARTGELFF. For the CDR3, the DNA is TGCGCCAGCAGCCAGAGTAGCGGGAGGGCCCGCACCGGGGAGCTGTTTTTT.

This clonotype has a handful of counts. The chain recombines TRBV7-3 with TRBJ2-3, with D perhaps assigned TRBD1 or TRBD2 (5 bases each). V was shortened by 0 bases and J by 6 bases, with 16 bases between the two germline ends. Germline loops: CDR1 SGHTA, CDR2 FQGTGA. The CDR3 spans 16 residues. The CDR3 bases are TGTGCCAGCAGCTTAACTTCCGGGACGGTCGGGGATACGCAGTATTTT. Its translation is CASSLTSGTVGDTQYF. Variable domain in full (rest from reference TRBV7-3 and TRBJ2-3): GAGVSQTPSNKVTEKGKYVELRCDPISGHTALYWYRQSLGQGPEFLIYFQGTGAADDSGLPNDRFFAVRPEGSVSTLKIQRTERGDSAVYLCASSLTSGTVGDTQYFGPGTRLTVL.

This clonotype has only one observation. In nucleotides, the CDR3 is TGCAGTGCTAGTAGTAGCGGGAGGACAGATACGCAGTATTTT. Protein product: CSASSSGRTDTQYF. The chain recombines TRBV20-1 with TRBJ2-3; 10 nucleotides line up with TRBD2. The germline V gene has CDR1 DFQATT and CDR2 SNEGSKA (reference sequence). After removal of 3 bases from V and 3 bases from J, the junction contained 3 bases not matched to a gene. CDR3 length: 14 amino acids.